Below, 16 T cell receptor beta chains from the same sample are listed, as sequenced in a study of Ad26.COV2.S vaccination and SARS-CoV-2 variants. Sequenced by immunoSEQ multiplex PCR; TCRdb stores in-frame clones only, minus some. The repertoire includes over 85,000 clones, more than 65% of them detected once, and 16% sits in the top ten. Here the sequenced sample was peripheral blood, taken after recovery from COVID-19. These receptors all stem from a human donor who had recovered from COVID-19.

This clone was detected once. The chain employs TRBV25-1 and TRBJ2-7; 7 nucleotides agree with TRBD1. The CDR3 has 13 amino acids. Unmatched junction bases numbered 4, after V lost 4 bases and J lost 4 bases. In germline, CDR1 is MGHDK, CDR2 SYGVNS. CDR3 amino acids: CASSGTGAYEQYF. The CDR3 nucleotides are TGTGCCAGCAGTGGGACAGGTGCATACGAGCAGTACTTC.

The chain has TRBV4-1 and TRBJ1-2; a weak D match, TRBD1 (6 bases). Germline assignment: CDR1 MGHRA and CDR2 YSYEKL. CDR3 size: 14 residues. Trimming removed 4 bases at V and 7 bases at J, with 16 bases between. CDR3 sequence reads: CASSPSDRSRGYTF. The CDR3, as DNA: TGCGCCAGCAGCCCATCCGACAGGAGTCGTGGCTACACCTTC.

CDR3 loop: CATLSGGTGELFF. CDR3 nucleotide sequence: TGTGCCACCCTCTCGGGGGGAACCGGGGAGCTGTTTTTT. The J gene is TRBJ2-2, the V gene TRBV24-1; 7 bases are shared with TRBD2. The germline V gene encodes CDR1 KGHDR and CDR2 SFDVKD. The ends lost 9 bases at V and 5 bases at J; junction bases unmatched: 5. This CDR3 spans 13 amino acids.

This rearrangement joins TRBV5-1 to TRBJ2-2; 8 bases line up with TRBD2. CDR1 is SGHRS, CDR2 YFSETQ, per germline. There are 16 residues in the CDR3. The trim removed 4 bases at V and 6 bases at J, leaving 11 bases unmatched. The chain's CDR3 is CASSAGLAGGAGELFF. The CDR3 DNA sequence: TGCGCCAGCAGCGCGGGGCTAGCGGGCGGCGCCGGGGAGCTGTTTTTT.

The CDR3 coding sequence is TGTGCCACCTACCGGGAATCTGGGGCCAACGTCCTGACTTTC. Protein sequence: CATYRESGANVLTF. The gene calls are TRBV28 and TRBJ2-6, with D possibly matching TRBD2 (5 bases). The germline CDR1 and CDR2 sequences are MDHEN and SYDVKM. V was pared by 10 bases and J by 1 base, with 11 bases between. The CDR3 length is 14 residues. Supplemented by reference TRBV28 and TRBJ2-6, the full variable domain reads DVKVTQSSRYLVKRTGEKVFLECVQDMDHENMFWYRQDPGLGLRLIYFSYDVKMKEKGDIPEGYSVSREKKERFSLILESASTNQTSMYLCATYRESGANVLTFGAGSRLTVL.

J is TRBJ2-7 and V is TRBV18; 7 bases are a match to TRBD2. This CDR3 has 15 residues. Germline CDR1 reads KGHSH; CDR2 reads LQKENI. V shed 2 bases and J 6 bases; nucleotides not matched to a gene: 10. CDR3 sequence: CASSPDTGTMSEQYF. The CDR3, as DNA: TGTGCCAGCTCACCAGACACCGGGACTATGAGCGAGCAGTACTTC.

This clone was observed a few times. The V and J genes are TRBV6-1 and TRBJ2-2; 8 nucleotides agree with TRBD2. CDR1 is MNHNS, CDR2 SASEGT, per germline. Germline trimming cut 4 bases from V and 0 bases from J; bases unmatched to any gene: 4. The CDR3 consists of 16 residues. The CDR3 loop reads CASSALAGTNTGELFF. The CDR3 bases are TGTGCCAGCAGTGCCCTAGCGGGCACGAACACCGGGGAGCTGTTTTTT.

V usage is TRBV6-5 and J usage is TRBJ2-3; 7 positions match TRBD2. Per the germline V gene, CDR1 is MNHEY and CDR2 is SVGAGI. V gave up 6 bases and J gave up 14 bases; unmatched junction bases: 8. The CDR3 has 11 residues. The CDR3 is CASSLDGRPYF. The CDR3 DNA sequence: TGTGCCAGCAGCTTGGACGGGAGGCCGTATTTT.

This chain uses TRBV27 with TRBJ2-3, with 7 bases aligning to TRBD2. CDR1 and CDR2 (germline): MNHEY, SMNVEV (reference sequence). CDR3 length: 16 amino acids. The V segment lost 10 bases and the J segment 3 bases; nucleotides outside the gene matches: 16. The CDR3 region has the DNA TGTGCCACCCGTTTCGGGGGGAGGACAAGGACAGATACGCAGTATTTT. Amino acid sequence: CATRFGGRTRTDTQYF.

This chain joins TRBV4-1 and TRBJ2-7; no firm D call. Deletions cut 1 base from V and 0 bases from J, with 7 bases between. Germline V gives CDR1 MGHRA, CDR2 YSYEKL. The CDR3 has 14 amino acids. Here the CDR3 DNA reads TGCGCCAGCAGCCAAGTGGCAGTCTCCTACGAGCAGTACTTC. It is translated as CASSQVAVSYEQYF.

The V gene is TRBV4-1, the J gene TRBJ2-7; 11 bases are shared with TRBD1. V lost 4 bases and J lost 0; bases outside the gene matches: 11. Germline V CDR1 and CDR2: MGHRA, YSYEKL. CDR3 length equals 18 residues. The CDR3 loop is CASSLTHLGTGGSYEQYF. The CDR3 nucleotides are TGCGCCAGCAGCCTTACGCACTTAGGGACAGGGGGCTCCTACGAGCAGTACTTC.

The V gene is TRBV3-1 (or the pseudogene TRBV3-2), the J gene TRBJ1-5; D may be TRBD1 (6 bases). The V and J ends lost 10 bases and 5 bases respectively, with 6 bases between them. This CDR3 is built from 10 residues. Germline V gene data show CDR1 as LGHDT and CDR2 as YNNKEL (reference sequence). CDR3 sequence: CATGDQPQHF. DNA of the CDR3: TGTGCCACAGGGGATCAGCCCCAGCATTTT.

This chain uses TRBV5-4 with TRBJ2-5, with 7 bases lining up with TRBD1. The CDR3 sequence is 14 residues long. V lost 2 bases to trimming and J lost 5 bases; unmatched junction nucleotides: 6. Germline V CDR1 and CDR2: SGHNT, YYREEE (reference sequence). In nucleotides, the CDR3 is TGTGCCAGCAGCTTAGAGGGGGCGGGCGAGACCCAGTACTTC. This sequence encodes CASSLEGAGETQYF.

This chain uses TRBV10-3 with TRBJ2-5; 10 bases fit TRBD2. Germline lookup yields CDR1 ENHRY and CDR2 SYGVKD. The CDR3 contains 14 residues. V was clipped by 4 bases and J by 3 bases; unmatched bases: 2. Here the CDR3 reads CAISALAGKETQYF. The CDR3 DNA reads as TGTGCCATCAGTGCACTAGCGGGGAAAGAGACCCAGTACTTC.

The chain joins TRBV6-2 or TRBV6-3 to TRBJ2-5; perhaps TRBD2 as D (5 bases). CDR3 length: 15 residues. CDR1 is MNHEY, CDR2 SVGEGT, per germline. Between the trimmed V and J ends, which lost 5 bases and 7 bases, there was a span of 20 bases. The CDR3 DNA reads as TGTGCCAGCAGTGGACGTGGAGTTGGGAGAGGGACCCAGTACTTC. Protein sequence: CASSGRGVGRGTQYF.

V gene TRBV5-4 combines with J gene TRBJ2-2; D uncertain. Germline V gene data show CDR1 as SGHNT and CDR2 as YYREEE (reference sequence). V was pared by 5 bases and J by 1 base, with 3 bases between. There are 12 residues in the CDR3. The CDR3 reads CASSWNTGELFF. DNA for the CDR3: TGTGCCAGCAGTTGGAACACCGGGGAGCTGTTTTTT.